There are many counts of the clone carrying this TCR beta chain. Relative to the germline gene, one junction end is altered; a read error may explain this. Researchers made TCR beta libraries by using iRepertoire HTBI primers and running Arm-PCR on CDR3 regions. Per the authors' pipeline: The identification of approximately 62 TRBV and some 13 TRBJ segments was made across samples. Each CDR3 protein gets one entry after TCRdb re-called the multiplex PCR reads with MiXCR. TCRdb assigned the V and J calls; the authors' analysis was not used. Of roughly 420,000 distinct CDR3 sequences listed, 13% to 15% were seen once; the top ten hold more than 15%. This sample was taken from a study of regulatory T cells in long-lasting Graves disease. Study-wide context: Graves' patients diagnosed newly had used antithyroid drugs under 3 months.

As for time point: newly diagnosed GD, antithyroid drugs for less than 3 months. PBMC RNA was the source of the TCR library. This same sample was also taken into another study, of T cells in Graves' hyperthyroidism and ophthalmopathy. According to that study: Diagnoses were established using clinical symptoms, serum thyroxine and TRAb, thyroid ultrasound and orbital computed tomography.

This specimen was peripheral blood mononuclear cells (PBMCs), taken at new diagnosis, from a patient treated with antithyroid drugs. The TCR comes from a woman aged 45-65 years with Graves disease.

CDR3 nucleotide sequence: TGCGCCAGCAGCTTTTCCGGGACAGGGGGCTACGAGCAGTACTTC. It is translated as CASSFSGTGGYEQYF. J is TRBJ2-7 and V is TRBV7-9, with 11 bases that match TRBD1. Germline V CDR1 and CDR2: SEHNR, FQNEAQ (reference sequence). This CDR3 is built from 15 residues.